In this sample, the clone carrying this T cell receptor (beta chain) turned up a few times. This sample stems from a study of shared clonotypes between healthy human individuals. Profiling relied on immunoSEQ multiplex PCR, and the TCRdb table lists in-frame clones only, not all of them. This sample yields 640,000 or so clones, of which less than 80% are seen a single time; around 2% belongs to the top ten. The V end lost 2 bases, the J end lost 5 bases, and 8 bases lay between the germline ends. Germline assignment: CDR1 MRHNA and CDR2 SNTAGT. The CDR3 spans 13 residues. The source of this sequence is a young woman in good health. What was sequenced was memory CD4+ T cells sorted from blood. Indicated subset: CD45RA-negative fraction. J is TRBJ2-3 and V is TRBV6-4; perhaps TRBD2 as D (5 bases). The CDR3 spells CASSDGEKDTQYF. The CDR3, as DNA: TGTGCCAGCAGTGACGGGGAGAAAGATACGCAGTATTTT.